Below are 27 T cell receptor beta chains sequenced from a single sample in a study of blood T cell repertoires in COVID-19. Using immunoSEQ multiplex PCR, the repertoire was profiled, and TCRdb retains in-frame clones only, with some absent. This table holds about 200,000 clones, about four fifths found once. The specimen sequenced was peripheral blood. The receptors derive from a woman aged 40 to 49 with COVID-19, enrolled during active disease.

This clone was recorded once. The CDR3 coding sequence is TGCAGTGCTAGTCGGGGGTTGGGGTACACTGAAGCTTTCTTT. Protein: CSASRGLGYTEAFF. The V call is TRBV20-1, the J call TRBJ1-1, with a weak D call TRBD1 (5 bases). This CDR3 contains 14 residues. The V and J ends lost 3 bases and 3 bases respectively, with 14 bases between them. The germline V gene encodes CDR1 DFQATT and CDR2 SNEGSKA (reference sequence).

The chain uses TRBV5-1 and TRBJ2-1, with D unresolved. The CDR3 extends over 14 amino acids. Germline V gives CDR1 SGHRS, CDR2 YFSETQ. V lost 0 bases to trimming and J lost 3 bases, with 7 bases between them. The chain's CDR3 is CASSLDTSYNEQFF. CDR3 in DNA: TGCGCCAGCAGCTTGGACACAAGCTACAATGAGCAGTTCTTC.

The J gene is TRBJ1-1, the V gene TRBV6-5; D is ambiguous. Trimming took 8 bases from V and 1 from J, leaving 14 bases between them. There are 14 residues in the CDR3. Germline-derived CDR1 and CDR2 are MNHEY and SVGAGI. The CDR3: CASRRNEENTEAFF. The CDR3 DNA sequence: TGTGCCAGCCGTAGAAACGAAGAGAACACTGAAGCTTTCTTT.

In its sample, this clone was seen a few times. The chain joins TRBV29-1 to TRBJ1-5; TRBD1 matches at 7 bases. Germline V CDR1 and CDR2: SQVTM, ANQGSEA. This CDR3 is 13 amino acids long. Unmatched junction bases numbered 4, after V lost 6 bases and J lost 2 bases. CDR3 region: CSVIGGGNQPQHF. Written as DNA, the CDR3 is TGCAGCGTCATAGGGGGCGGCAATCAGCCCCAGCATTTT.

In nucleotides, the CDR3 is TGTGCCAGCACCCCCCCGGGGGGGCCGCCAGATACGCAGTATTTT. It specifies CASTPPGGPPDTQYF. V and J are TRBV5-5 and TRBJ2-3; 8 nucleotides align to TRBD2. V dropped 6 bases and J dropped 4; count of bases not matched to a gene: 10. The germline gives CDR1 SGHKS, CDR2 YYEKEE (reference sequence). The CDR3 is made up of 15 amino acids.

The J gene is TRBJ1-1, the V gene TRBV12-5, with 8 positions matching TRBD1. The V and J ends lost 3 bases and 6 bases, in that order; junction bases with no gene match: 9. Germline CDR1 is LGHNT and CDR2 is FRNRAP. This CDR3 has 15 amino acids. As DNA, the CDR3 is TGTGCTAGTGGTTTTGGAGGGACAGGAGTTGCTGAAGCTTTCTTT. Its protein product is CASGFGGTGVAEAFF.

The sample holds one count of this clone. V and J are TRBV28 and TRBJ1-3; no definite D call. The CDR3 sequence is 15 residues long. With 4 bases removed from V and 4 bases from J, the gap between germline ends came to 14 bases. CDR1 and CDR2 from the germline V gene are MDHEN and SYDVKM. CDR3: CASSSPHTEGNTIYF. The CDR3 DNA is TGTGCCAGCAGTTCCCCTCACACAGAAGGAAACACCATATATTTT.

V gene TRBV9 combines with J gene TRBJ2-7; TRBD1 aligns across 9 bases. Germline V lookup: CDR1 SGDLS, CDR2 YYNGEE. V trimming: 5 bases; J trimming: 3 bases; junction bases outside the gene matches: 15. The CDR3 has 17 amino acids. CDR3 sequence reads: CASSSATRTGVGYEQYF. The CDR3 DNA is TGTGCCAGCAGTTCTGCGACCCGGACAGGGGTGGGCTACGAGCAGTACTTC.

This chain links TRBV6-5 with TRBJ1-4; 10 positions agree with TRBD1. Losses at the gene ends were 4 bases for V and 6 bases for J; bases not matched to a gene: 5. This CDR3 has 15 amino acids. The V gene's germline CDR1 is MNHEY and CDR2 SVGAGI. CDR3 protein: CASSSATGGYEKLFF. For the CDR3, the DNA is TGTGCCAGCAGTTCCGCGACAGGGGGCTATGAAAAACTGTTTTTT.

The V call is TRBV29-1, the J call TRBJ2-1; TRBD2 aligns across 11 bases. CDR1 is SQVTM and CDR2 is ANQGSEA in the germline V gene. The CDR3 totals 14 residues. With V trimmed by 0 bases and J by 9 bases, 4 bases remained unmatched. The CDR3 is CSVEDSGGAGEQFF. CDR3 nucleotide sequence: TGCAGCGTTGAAGATAGCGGGGGGGCCGGTGAGCAGTTCTTC.

On this clone itself: One end of the junction fails to match germline, which may point to a read error. Other DNA sequences within the sample encode an identical CDR3. The rearrangement uses TRBV7-2 and TRBJ2-1; 10 bases are a match to TRBD2. CDR3 length: 15 residues. CDR1 SGHTA and CDR2 FQGNSA come from the germline V gene. The CDR3 reads CASSLAGGTYNEQFF. CDR3 DNA: TGTGCCAGCAGTTTAGCGGGGGGTACATACAATGAGCAGTTCTTC.

V usage is TRBV9 and J usage is TRBJ2-3; a possible D gene is TRBD2 (6 bases). CDR1 and CDR2 (germline): SGDLS, YYNGEE. V was cut by 0 bases and J by 2 bases, with 10 bases left in between. The CDR3 loop spans 15 amino acids. The CDR3 reads CASSVGAGTTDTQYF. CDR3 DNA: TGTGCCAGCAGCGTAGGGGCGGGGACCACAGATACGCAGTATTTT.

The gene calls are TRBV27 and TRBJ1-2; 8 nucleotides line up with TRBD1. Trimming took 4 bases from V and 0 from J; bases not matched to a gene: 4. There are 15 residues in the CDR3. Germline loops: CDR1 MNHEY, CDR2 SMNVEV (reference sequence). CDR3 DNA: TGTGCCAGCAGTTCGGCCAGGGGGCCTAACTATGGCTACACCTTC. This codes for CASSSARGPNYGYTF.

The chain uses TRBV9 and TRBJ2-2; D perhaps matches TRBD2 (7 bases). The CDR3 sequence is 17 residues long. V was pared by 0 bases and J by 4 bases, with 16 bases between. The germline V gene has CDR1 SGDLS and CDR2 YYNGEE. In nucleotides, the CDR3 is TGTGCCAGCAGCGTAGCTTCACAGGGCGGGAGCACCGGGGAGCTGTTTTTT. It is translated as CASSVASQGGSTGELFF.

V is TRBV5-1 and J is TRBJ2-4; TRBD2 agrees at 11 bases. The CDR3 is made up of 21 amino acids. CDR1 is SGHRS, CDR2 YFSETQ, per germline. J gave up 2 bases and V 4 bases, and 20 bases lay outside the gene matches. CDR3 coding DNA: TGCGCCAGCAGCCGAAAACAGGGCCTAGCGGGAGGTCCCATCCCCAAAAACATTCAGTACTTC. Amino acid sequence: CASSRKQGLAGGPIPKNIQYF. The entire variable domain, with the rest obtained from reference TRBV5-1 and TRBJ2-4, is as follows: KAGVTQTPRYLIKTRGQQVTLSCSPISGHRSVSWYQQTPGQGLQFLFEYFSETQRNKGNFPGRFSGRQFSNSRSEMNVSTLELGDSALYLCASSRKQGLAGGPIPKNIQYFGAGTRLSVL.

This clone was detected only a few times. This chain connects TRBV5-4 to TRBJ2-1, with TRBD2 identical over 10 bases. The CDR3 runs to 15 residues. V was pared by 10 bases and J by 6 bases, with 13 bases of the junction left unmatched. Germline values: CDR1 SGHNT, CDR2 YYREEE (reference sequence). CDR3 nucleotide sequence: TGTGCCTCCTCGTTCAGCGGGGGGGCGCCCAATGAGCAGTTCTTC. Translating gives CASSFSGGAPNEQFF.

The V call is TRBV30, the J call TRBJ1-1; no clear D. V was cut by 3 bases and J by 0 bases, with 11 bases left in between. Germline CDR1 reads GTSNPN; CDR2 reads SVGIG (reference sequence). There are 14 residues in the CDR3. Written as DNA, the CDR3 is TGTGCCTGGAGGGGCCTCGGCATGAACACTGAAGCTTTCTTT. It specifies CAWRGLGMNTEAFF.

This sequence joins TRBV7-6 and TRBJ2-2; 9 positions match TRBD2. Per germline, CDR1 SGHVS and CDR2 FNYEAQ. The CDR3 length is 17 residues. V was pared by 5 bases and J by 3 bases, with 10 bases of the junction left unmatched. CDR3 sequence (DNA): TGTGCCAGCAGCCCCGCCAGCGGGGGGCCTTACACCGGGGAGCTGTTTTTT. It is translated as CASSPASGGPYTGELFF.

The J gene is TRBJ1-2, the V gene TRBV7-2, with D perhaps TRBD1 (6 bases). Germline values: CDR1 SGHTA, CDR2 FQGNSA. There are 12 residues in the CDR3. Trimming stripped 2 bases from V and 5 bases from J, with 6 bases between. The CDR3 DNA reads TGTGCCAGCAGCTTAACAGGGTATGGCTACACCTTC. Translating gives CASSLTGYGYTF.

The genes are TRBV20-1 and TRBJ2-7; 9 positions agree with TRBD1. The V segment lost 3 bases and the J segment 6 bases; nucleotides outside the gene matches: 12. This CDR3 contains 15 residues. CDR1 and CDR2 from the germline V gene are DFQATT and SNEGSKA (reference sequence). CDR3 in DNA: TGCAGTGCTAGTCCCGGGACAGGGTTGGAAGGCGAGCAGTACTTC. Its protein is CSASPGTGLEGEQYF.

This clone was observed a handful of times. The chain is built from TRBV19 and TRBJ2-1; 7 bases are a match to TRBD2. The germline V gene has CDR1 LNHDA and CDR2 SQIVND (reference sequence). The CDR3 runs 16 residues. The J segment lost 3 bases and the V segment lost 9 bases, leaving 14 bases of the junction unmatched. The CDR3 region is CASLTRSGRNYNEQFF. CDR3 coding DNA: TGTGCCAGCCTCACTCGCTCCGGGAGGAACTACAATGAGCAGTTCTTC.

V and J are TRBV3-1 (or the pseudogene TRBV3-2) and TRBJ1-4, with 7 positions matching TRBD1. CDR3 size: 14 residues. Germline V gives CDR1 LGHDT, CDR2 YNNKEL (reference sequence). V was clipped by 2 bases and J by 6 bases; unmatched bases: 3. The CDR3 coding sequence is TGTGCCAGCAGCCAACAGGGGGGCGATGAAAAACTGTTTTTT. Translated, it gives CASSQQGGDEKLFF.

The CDR3 DNA follows: TGTGCCAGCATCGGAGGCAGTAGTGCCACAGATACGCAGTATTTT. Its protein product is CASIGGSSATDTQYF. The chain recombines TRBV7-9 with TRBJ2-3; possibly TRBD2 for D (5 bases). CDR1 is SEHNR, CDR2 FQNEAQ, per germline (reference sequence). With 7 bases removed from V and 2 bases from J, the gap between germline ends came to 16 bases. The CDR3 is 15 residues long. The full variable domain, completed using reference TRBV7-9 and TRBJ2-3, is DTGVSQNPRHKITKRGQNVTFRCDPISEHNRLYWYRQTLGQGPEFLTYFQNEAQLEKSRLLSDRFSAERPKGSFSTLEIQRTEQGDSAMYLCASIGGSSATDTQYFGPGTRLTVL.

Only one count was recorded for this clone. The chain employs TRBV6-5 and TRBJ1-4, with 8 nucleotides matching TRBD1. Germline CDR1 is MNHEY and CDR2 is SVGAGI. The CDR3 loop spans 16 amino acids. Germline trimming cut 2 bases from V and 4 bases from J; bases unmatched to any gene: 6. The CDR3 coding sequence is TGTGCCAGCAGTTACGGTTCCGGACAGGGTAATGAAAAACTGTTTTTT. It codes for CASSYGSGQGNEKLFF.

The V call is TRBV3-1 (or the pseudogene TRBV3-2), the J call TRBJ1-6; 9 bases are shared with TRBD1. The CDR3 consists of 14 residues. In germline, CDR1 is LGHDT, CDR2 YNNKEL (reference sequence). The V gene end was trimmed by 3 bases and the J gene end by 11 bases; junction bases not matched to a gene: 5. The CDR3 sequence: CASSQGGQGTPLHF. The CDR3 DNA sequence: TGTGCCAGCAGCCAGGGGGGACAGGGCACACCCCTCCACTTT.

This chain connects TRBV18 to TRBJ1-1; 9 positions agree with TRBD1. V shed 1 base, J shed 1 base, and the junction held 1 base outside the gene matches. Germline V gene lookup returns CDR1 KGHSH and CDR2 LQKENI. This CDR3 region has 15 residues. The DNA for the CDR3 is TGTGCCAGCTCACCACGACAGGGGGGGAACACTGAAGCTTTCTTT. Protein: CASSPRQGGNTEAFF.

V usage is TRBV30 and J usage is TRBJ2-2, with TRBD2 matching 16 bases. The CDR3 has 18 amino acids. Germline CDR1 is GTSNPN and CDR2 is SVGIG (reference sequence). The trim removed 3 bases at V and 1 base at J, leaving 5 bases unmatched. The CDR3 spells CAWRGTSGRVLNTGELFF. CDR3 sequence (DNA): TGTGCCTGGAGGGGGACTAGCGGGAGGGTTTTGAACACCGGGGAGCTGTTTTTT.